The clone carrying this T cell receptor beta chain occurred once. Germline V gene lookup returns CDR1 LNHDA and CDR2 SQIVND (reference sequence). Unmatched junction bases numbered 3, after V lost 6 bases and J lost 0 bases. This CDR3 is 15 amino acids long. Cells designated naive CD8 were CD45RO-negative and were positively selected for CCR7, with terminally differentiated effector memory CD45RA+ cells excluded. The data belong to a study of shared clonotypes between healthy human individuals. Study in general: Donor composition was a couple of women and three men, aged 18 to 49.

Sorted-subset replicate PCR reactions were performed with approximately 0.2 ug DNA, corresponding to 30,000 to 35,000 T cell genomes. Only in-frame clones appear in the TCRdb table, and some are missing; sequencing was by immunoSEQ multiplex PCR. The table includes around 580,000 clones, roughly 98% detected once. The clonotype originates from a man aged 25 to 40 in good health. Sequenced material: naive CD8+ T cells sorted from blood. The chain combines TRBV19 with TRBJ2-1; 9 nucleotides align to TRBD2. CDR3 nucleotides: TGTGCCAGTAGGATTAGCGGGAGCTCCTACAATGAGCAGTTCTTC. Protein sequence: CASRISGSSYNEQFF.